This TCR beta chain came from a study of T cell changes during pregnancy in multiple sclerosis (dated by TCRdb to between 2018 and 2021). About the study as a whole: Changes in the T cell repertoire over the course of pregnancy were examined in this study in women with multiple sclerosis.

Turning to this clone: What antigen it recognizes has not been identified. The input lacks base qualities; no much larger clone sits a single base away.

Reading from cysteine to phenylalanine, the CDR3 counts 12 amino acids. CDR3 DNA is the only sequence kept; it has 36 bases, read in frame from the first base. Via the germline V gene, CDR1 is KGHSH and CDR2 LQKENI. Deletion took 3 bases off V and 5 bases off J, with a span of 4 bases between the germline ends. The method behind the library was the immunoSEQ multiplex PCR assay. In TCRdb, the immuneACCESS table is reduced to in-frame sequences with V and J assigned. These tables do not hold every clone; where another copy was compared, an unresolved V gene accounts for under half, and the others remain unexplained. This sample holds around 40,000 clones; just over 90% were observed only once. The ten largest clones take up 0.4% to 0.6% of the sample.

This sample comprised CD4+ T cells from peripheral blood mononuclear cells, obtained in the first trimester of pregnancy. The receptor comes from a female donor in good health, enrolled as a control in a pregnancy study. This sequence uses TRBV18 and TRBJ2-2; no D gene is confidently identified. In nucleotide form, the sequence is TGTGCCAGCTCACCGCGGACCGGGGAGCTGTTTTTT. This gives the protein CASSPRTGELFF. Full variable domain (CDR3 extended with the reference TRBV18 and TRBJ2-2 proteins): NAGVMQNPRHLVRRRGQEARLRCSPMKGHSHVYWYRQLPEEGLKFMVYLQKENIIDESGMPKERFSAEFPKEGPSILRIQQVVRGDSAAYFCASSPRTGELFFGEGSRLTVL.